These 14 T cell receptor beta chains were all obtained from the same sample, sequenced in a study of identical twins. TCRdb passed the 5' RACE reads through MiXCR, listing each CDR3 protein once. The repertoire holds just under 650,000 distinct CDR3 sequences, with roughly 6.6% as singletons. The same data also contributed to another study, on yellow fever vaccine responses in identical twins.

Material for sequencing was PBMCs. These receptors were collected from a woman in her late teens or twenties in good health.

There are a few counts of this clonotype. The genes are TRBV15 and TRBJ1-5, with D uncertain. The V end was cut by 0 bases, the J end by 2 bases, with 11 bases between. This CDR3 has 16 amino acids. Germline V gene data show CDR1 as LNHNV and CDR2 as YYDKDF (reference sequence). CDR3 sequence reads: CATSRDRGLGNQPQHF. The CDR3 region has the DNA TGTGCCACCAGCAGAGATCGTGGGCTAGGCAATCAGCCCCAGCATTTT.

V gene TRBV28 combines with J gene TRBJ2-7; TRBD2 matches at 12 bases. V shed 6 bases and J 2 bases; nucleotides not matched to a gene: 5. Germline CDR1 is MDHEN and CDR2 is SYDVKM. CDR3 length equals 15 residues. CDR3 sequence (DNA): TGTGCCAGCAGCCCTAGCGGGGGGGGCGCCTACGAGCAGTACGTC. Protein: CASSPSGGGAYEQYV.

At least ten counts were recorded for this clonotype. The V and J genes are TRBV5-1 and TRBJ2-2; maybe TRBD2 (6 bases). CDR1 is SGHRS, CDR2 YFSETQ, per germline. V was cut by 2 bases and J by 5 bases, with 16 bases left in between. The CDR3 length is 16 residues. In nucleotides, the CDR3 is TGCGCCAGCAGCTTAGGCGGGACGGAAACTACCGGGGAGCTGTTTTTT. It translates to CASSLGGTETTGELFF. Complete variable domain (other parts from reference TRBV5-1 and TRBJ2-2): KAGVTQTPRYLIKTRGQQVTLSCSPISGHRSVSWYQQTPGQGLQFLFEYFSETQRNKGNFPGRFSGRQFSNSRSEMNVSTLELGDSALYLCASSLGGTETTGELFFGEGSRLTVL.

The J gene is TRBJ2-7, the V gene TRBV2; TRBD1 aligns across 7 bases. The CDR3 has 12 amino acids. Trimming removed 8 bases from V and 3 bases from J; junction bases left unmatched: 4. From germline, CDR1 is SNHLY and CDR2 FYNNEI. In nucleotides, the CDR3 is TGTGCCAGCCTCCGGGACAGCTACGAGCAGTACGTC. This gives the protein CASLRDSYEQYV.

This sequence joins TRBV29-1 and TRBJ2-4, with a weak D call TRBD1 (6 bases). Germline CDR1 reads SQVTM; CDR2 reads ANQGSEA. V was clipped by 6 bases and J by 0 bases, with 12 bases between them. The CDR3 has 14 amino acids. In DNA form, the CDR3 reads TGCAGCGTCCAAGGGGGTCTAGCCAAAAACATTCAGTACTTC. It encodes CSVQGGLAKNIQYF.

The V call is TRBV12-3 or TRBV12-4, the J call TRBJ2-7, with D possibly being TRBD2 (6 bases). The CDR3 runs 14 residues. Trimming took 3 bases from V and 5 from J, leaving 14 bases between them. In DNA form, the CDR3 reads TGTGCCAGCAGTTTTGGTGGGGGAGGAAACGAGCAGTACTTC. This codes for CASSFGGGGNEQYF.

This rearrangement joins TRBV20-1 to TRBJ2-3, with D unclear. Per the germline V gene, CDR1 is DFQATT and CDR2 is SNEGSKA (reference sequence). The CDR3 covers 14 residues. V was shortened by 5 bases and J by 6 bases, with 18 bases between the two germline ends. This CDR3 is CSASLDGAVDTQYF. The CDR3 region has the DNA TGCAGTGCTTCACTGGACGGCGCAGTGGATACGCAGTATTTT.

In this sample, this clonotype turned up many times. V usage is TRBV27 and J usage is TRBJ2-1; possibly TRBD2 for D (6 bases). Per germline, CDR1 MNHEY and CDR2 SMNVEV (reference sequence). Trimming removed 3 bases at V and 3 bases at J, with 12 bases between. The CDR3 contains 15 residues. The CDR3 reads CASSFGGIGYNEQFF. The CDR3 coding sequence is TGTGCCAGCAGTTTTGGCGGGATAGGCTACAATGAGCAGTTCTTC.

This clonotype was seen a few times. This chain connects TRBV12-3 or TRBV12-4 to TRBJ2-7, with 8 nucleotides matching TRBD2. V gave up 1 base and J gave up 7 bases; unmatched junction bases: 9. The CDR3 spans 15 residues. CDR3 DNA sequence: TGTGCCAGCAGTTTAGGGAGCGGGGGAATTGGTGAGCAGTACGTC. Translated: CASSLGSGGIGEQYV.

This chain uses TRBV6-1 with TRBJ2-3; tentative D call: TRBD1 (6 bases). The CDR3 runs to 17 residues. Germline lookup yields CDR1 MNHNS and CDR2 SASEGT. V was cut by 6 bases and J by 1 base, with 20 bases left in between. CDR3 amino acids: CASRDRRTLFGTDTQYF. CDR3 sequence (DNA): TGTGCCAGCAGGGACAGACGCACCCTATTCGGCACAGATACGCAGTATTTT.

The V gene is TRBV2, the J gene TRBJ2-7; TRBD1 matches at 8 bases. Germline lookup yields CDR1 SNHLY and CDR2 FYNNEI. The junction had 1 base not matched to a gene; V was cut back by 5 bases and J by 4 bases. CDR3 length: 12 amino acids. CDR3 sequence (DNA): TGTGCCAGCAGTCGGGACAGGTACGAGCAGTACGTC. This gives the protein CASSRDRYEQYV.

The chain links TRBV28 to TRBJ2-3, with 12 bases identical to TRBD1. With 6 bases clipped from V and 4 bases from J, the junction kept 5 bases outside the gene matches. This CDR3 has 15 amino acids. CDR1 is MDHEN and CDR2 is SYDVKM in the germline V gene. This CDR3 is CASRLGQGAPDTQYF. DNA for the CDR3: TGTGCCAGCAGACTGGGACAGGGGGCCCCAGATACGCAGTATTTT.

This clonotype was seen ten or more times. The gene calls are TRBV5-1 and TRBJ2-4; no clear D gene. CDR1 and CDR2 (germline): SGHRS, YFSETQ. Trimming took off 5 bases at V and 3 bases at J, with 15 bases between the two ends. The length of the CDR3 is 15 residues. CDR3 sequence (DNA): TGCGCCAGCAGGCCCCCGTCCGCGGACAAAAACATTCAGTACTTC. As protein: CASRPPSADKNIQYF.

The DNA of the CDR3 is TGCAGTGCCCCCGGTACTGAAGCTTTCTTT. Encoded protein: CSAPGTEAFF. The rearrangement uses TRBV20-1 and TRBJ1-1; D is uncertain. The CDR3 totals 10 residues. Looked up from germline, CDR1 is DFQATT and CDR2 is SNEGSKA (reference sequence). V was pared by 6 bases and J by 5 bases, with 7 bases between.